This T cell receptor beta chain was recorded in a study of response to subunit inactivated influenza vaccine. General study findings and limits: The authors suggested that every seasonal influenza vaccination recruits few new T cells.

TCRdb re-derived calls from the RT-PCR reads in MiXCR, one entry per CDR3 protein. Of 450,000 to 550,000 distinct CDR3 sequences in the sample, around 25% were seen once. With respect to this clonotype: Its cognate antigen is unknown.

Trimming took 5 bases from V and 2 from J; bases not matched to a gene: 8. This CDR3 is 15 amino acids long. Germline-derived CDR1 and CDR2 are SGHVS and FQNEAQ. This rearrangement joins TRBV7-8 to TRBJ2-7, with TRBD2 matching 8 bases. The receptor's source is a man aged 45-65 years who received an inactivated influenza vaccine. The source was CD4+ T cells sorted from PBMCs, collected roughly 5 days after vaccination. CDR3 in amino acids: CASSTDALAAYEQYF. The DNA of the CDR3 is TGTGCCAGCAGCACAGACGCACTAGCGGCCTACGAGCAGTACTTC.